This TCR beta chain derives from a study of blood T cell repertoires in COVID-19. Overall study context: Samples of COVID-19 (acute and convalescent) were obtained from the United States, Italy and Spain. PBMCs, B-cell-depleted T cells, or T cells were the source of the cDNA or gDNA that made up the material.

The CDR3 extends over 16 amino acids. V lost 5 bases and J lost 0; bases outside the gene matches: 4. Germline V gives CDR1 SGHRS, CDR2 YFSETQ. Per the original methods: Amplifying reference gene primers gave estimates of nucleated cell counts. Sequenced by immunoSEQ multiplex PCR; TCRdb stores in-frame clones only, minus some. D and trimming come from the DNA, and the V and J calls and clone size come from that table. The sample yields 100,000 to 150,000 clones, approximately 80% seen once. Sequences were obtained from peripheral blood. V and J are TRBV5-1 and TRBJ2-1; 11 bases agree with TRBD2. This receptor was identified in a woman in her forties or fifties with acute or convalescent COVID-19. This CDR3 is CASSKTSGDSYNEQFF. The CDR3 DNA reads as TGCGCCAGCAGTAAGACTAGCGGGGACTCCTACAATGAGCAGTTCTTC.